Each of the 20 T cell receptor beta chains below was sequenced from the same sample in a study of T-cell memory formation after mild COVID-19. TCRdb re-called the 5' RACE reads with MiXCR, one entry per CDR3 protein. The sample consists of 220,000 or so distinct CDR3 sequences, about 9.2% of them appearing once. The sequenced material came from PBMCs or a T cell subset sorted from them (not recorded which). The receptors come from a man aged 18 to 29 who had mild COVID-19 (a few samples of this study predate the infection). Cell type and time point are not known.

This clonotype has a single count. V gene TRBV29-1 combines with J gene TRBJ2-1; TRBD1 matches at 7 bases. This CDR3 spans 14 amino acids. V dropped 3 bases and J dropped 9; count of bases not matched to a gene: 11. The germline V gene encodes CDR1 SQVTM and CDR2 ANQGSEA. CDR3 loop: CSVDGLRGQGEQFF. Here the CDR3 DNA reads TGCAGCGTTGACGGGTTAAGGGGGCAGGGTGAGCAGTTCTTC.

The genes are TRBV29-1 and TRBJ2-5, with no clear D. V dropped 4 bases and J dropped 2 bases, with 11 bases sitting between them. The CDR3 is made up of 13 amino acids. Per germline, CDR1 SQVTM and CDR2 ANQGSEA. CDR3 nucleotide sequence: TGCAGCGTTGCCCCACACGAGCAAGAGACCCAGTACTTC. Protein: CSVAPHEQETQYF. Looking up the rest from reference TRBV29-1 and TRBJ2-5 gives the full variable domain: SAVISQKPSRDICQRGTSLTIQCQVDSQVTMMFWYRQQPGQSLTLIATANQGSEATYESGFVIDKFPISRPNLTFSTLTVSNMSPEDSSIYLCSVAPHEQETQYFGPGTRLLVL.

The chain uses TRBV6-5 and TRBJ2-7, with a possible D match to TRBD2 (5 bases). The CDR3 has 14 amino acids. The germline V gene has CDR1 MNHEY and CDR2 SVGAGI. Deletions cut 5 bases from V and 2 bases from J, with 13 bases between. The CDR3 DNA reads TGTGCCAGCAGTCCCCTAGGAGGCCCCTACGAGCAGTACTTC. Protein product: CASSPLGGPYEQYF.

The chain carries TRBV7-9 and TRBJ1-6, with 7 bases fitting TRBD1. Trimming removed 3 bases from V and 5 bases from J; junction bases left unmatched: 1. Germline V gene data show CDR1 as SEHNR and CDR2 as FQNEAQ (reference sequence). The CDR3 contains 14 residues. CDR3 bases: TGTGCCAGCAGCTTCGGACAGGATAATTCACCCCTCCACTTT. It specifies CASSFGQDNSPLHF.

The chain joins TRBV20-1 to TRBJ1-4; no firm D call. V was shortened by 6 bases and J by 7 bases, with 6 bases between the two germline ends. The V gene's germline CDR1 is DFQATT and CDR2 SNEGSKA (reference sequence). This CDR3 is built from 10 residues. The CDR3 loop is CSASREKLFF. The CDR3 bases are TGCAGTGCCAGTCGTGAAAAACTGTTTTTT.

This chain joins TRBV27 and TRBJ2-4; 8 bases agree with TRBD2. V dropped 6 bases and J dropped 0; count of bases not matched to a gene: 13. Germline V gene data show CDR1 as MNHEY and CDR2 as SMNVEV (reference sequence). The CDR3 runs 18 residues. Here the CDR3 DNA reads TGTGCCAGCAGCCAAGGACTAGCCCACCAAGTAGCCAAAAACATTCAGTACTTC. It translates to CASSQGLAHQVAKNIQYF.

This clonotype was observed at least ten times. V and J are TRBV20-1 and TRBJ2-3; possibly TRBD1 or TRBD2 for D (6 bases each). Trimming stripped 3 bases from V and 4 bases from J, with 14 bases between. There are 14 residues in the CDR3. Germline-derived CDR1 and CDR2 are DFQATT and SNEGSKA (reference sequence). The CDR3 loop reads CSASGGIRADTQYF. Written as DNA, the CDR3 is TGCAGTGCTAGCGGGGGCATCAGGGCAGATACGCAGTATTTT.

The chain recombines TRBV2 with TRBJ2-7; TRBD2 is a possible D gene (6 bases). The CDR3 contains 11 residues. Deletions cut 5 bases from V and 7 bases from J, with 9 bases between. Germline lookup yields CDR1 SNHLY and CDR2 FYNNEI. The chain's CDR3 is CASSYAGEQYV. CDR3 sequence (DNA): TGTGCCAGCAGTTATGCGGGAGAGCAGTACGTC.

The chain is built from TRBV4-2 and TRBJ2-7; D is undetermined. Trimming took off 0 bases at V and 5 bases at J, with 11 bases between the two ends. Germline CDR1 reads LGHNA; CDR2 reads YNFKEQ. This CDR3 contains 14 residues. CDR3 loop: CASSQEVGRNEQYV. The CDR3 nucleotides are TGTGCCAGCAGCCAAGAGGTAGGGCGCAACGAGCAGTACGTC.

This clonotype was seen a handful of times. This chain connects TRBV6-5 to TRBJ1-2; the match to TRBD1 covers 8 bases. V lost 6 bases to trimming and J lost 8 bases; unmatched junction nucleotides: 8. The CDR3 length is 13 residues. Germline loops: CDR1 MNHEY, CDR2 SVGAGI. CDR3: CASSFDRGDGYTF. The CDR3 region has the DNA TGTGCCAGCAGCTTTGACAGGGGTGACGGCTACACCTTC.

A few counts support this clonotype. The chain carries TRBV4-3 and TRBJ1-6; D call uncertain. From germline, CDR1 is LGHNA and CDR2 YSLEER. The CDR3 is 16 residues long. Trimming left V 3 bases short and J 3 bases short, with 12 bases between. CDR3 region: CASSQDPRDYNSPLHF. CDR3 DNA: TGCGCCAGCAGCCAGGACCCGCGGGACTATAATTCACCCCTCCACTTT.

This clonotype was observed a few times. The chain combines TRBV5-5 with TRBJ2-6; D might be TRBD1 (5 bases). V was pared by 0 bases and J by 2 bases, with 12 bases between. This CDR3 is built from 17 residues. Germline V lookup: CDR1 SGHKS, CDR2 YYEKEE (reference sequence). CDR3 sequence (DNA): TGTGCCAGCAGCTTGGGCAGGGTCCTCCCTGGGGCCAACGTCCTGACTTTC. Its protein is CASSLGRVLPGANVLTF.

This clonotype was observed a handful of times. The CDR3 DNA reads as TGCGCCAGCAGCCCTGGGTTGCAGGGCTCAGATACGCAGTATTTT. The encoded protein is CASSPGLQGSDTQYF. The genes are TRBV5-1 and TRBJ2-3; weak D call: TRBD1 (5 bases). With 4 bases removed from V and 4 bases from J, the gap between germline ends came to 16 bases. The CDR3 is 15 amino acids. Germline loops: CDR1 SGHRS, CDR2 YFSETQ.

This clonotype has just a few counts. The chain combines TRBV20-1 with TRBJ2-5, with D tentatively TRBD2 (5 bases). Per the germline V gene, CDR1 is DFQATT and CDR2 is SNEGSKA (reference sequence). The CDR3 consists of 16 residues. Trimming removed 1 base at V and 8 bases at J, with 23 bases between. CDR3 amino acids: CSARGGGASSYVTQYF. The CDR3, as DNA: TGCAGTGCTAGAGGAGGCGGTGCATCTAGCTATGTCACCCAGTACTTC.

This clonotype was observed a handful of times. The rearrangement joins TRBV3-2 to TRBJ1-4; the table's TRBD1 call for D was not verified on the DNA. TRBV3-2 is shown as a pseudogene. The CDR3 length is 22 residues. In DNA, the CDR3 is TGTGCCAGCAGCCAAGTCCCGAGGGGACAGGGGGCGACGGCATTTCTTCATGAAAAACTGTTTTTT. It specifies CASSQVPRGQGATAFLHEKLFF.

V usage is TRBV6-5 and J usage is TRBJ2-6, with unresolved D. V was shortened by 0 bases and J by 1 base, with 7 bases between the two germline ends. The CDR3 has 16 residues. Germline V CDR1 and CDR2: MNHEY, SVGAGI. The CDR3 reads CASSYSSRSGANVLTF. The DNA of the CDR3 is TGTGCCAGCAGTTACTCGAGTCGGTCTGGGGCCAACGTCCTGACTTTC.

In this sample, this clonotype turned up a few times. This rearrangement joins TRBV2 to TRBJ2-7; 7 bases match TRBD2. The length of the CDR3 is 13 residues. CDR1 SNHLY and CDR2 FYNNEI come from the germline V gene. Unmatched junction bases numbered 7, after V lost 6 bases and J lost 5 bases. The CDR3 DNA follows: TGTGCCAGCAGGCTAAGCGGGGCGAACGAGCAGTACTTC. This sequence encodes CASRLSGANEQYF. Filled out from reference TRBV2 and TRBJ2-7, the complete variable domain reads EPEVTQTPSHQVTQMGQEVILRCVPISNHLYFYWYRQILGQKVEFLVSFYNNEISEKSEIFDDQFSVERPDGSNFTLKIRSTKLEDSAMYFCASRLSGANEQYFGPGTRLTVT.

This clonotype has at least ten counts. The chain links TRBV7-9 to TRBJ1-2; D is ambiguous. Germline values: CDR1 SEHNR, CDR2 FQNEAQ (reference sequence). CDR3 length: 13 residues. The ends were cut back, 2 bases at V and 3 bases at J, with 7 bases in the middle. This chain's CDR3 is CASSLRDYYGYTF. In DNA, the CDR3 is TGTGCCAGCAGCTTAAGGGATTACTATGGCTACACCTTC.

At least ten counts were recorded for this clonotype. The chain links TRBV11-2 to TRBJ2-7, with D maybe TRBD1 (5 bases). The CDR3 is 12 amino acids. Germline V gene data show CDR1 as SGHAT and CDR2 as FQNNGV. Trimming cost V 5 bases and J 3 bases, with 8 bases left between them. The CDR3: CASSPQGYEQYF. The CDR3 DNA is TGTGCCAGCAGCCCCCAGGGCTACGAGCAGTACTTC.

This rearrangement joins TRBV7-6 to TRBJ2-5; 8 positions match TRBD2. Germline CDR1 is SGHVS and CDR2 is FNYEAQ. CDR3 length: 14 amino acids. V lost 5 bases, J lost 5 bases, and 7 bases stayed unmatched. CDR3 region: CASSRGGARETQYF. The DNA of the CDR3 is TGTGCCAGCAGCCGGGGGGGGGCACGGGAGACCCAGTACTTC.